Below are 21 T cell receptor beta chains sequenced from a single sample in a study of monozygotic twins with inflammatory bowel disease (dated by TCRdb to between 2018 and 2021). Libraries were built with 5' RACE. The sequencer listed for this sample is Illumina HiSeq 2500. The reads went through TCRdb reprocessing, and each CDR3 protein sequence gets one entry with no DNA. This sample's table has entries for 300,000 to 450,000 distinct CDR3 sequences. Just over 2.5% of the sample is held by the ten biggest clonotypes. Sequencing was carried out using blood. The receptor set was obtained from a human donor with ulcerative colitis or Crohn's disease, or a healthy co-twin of an affected twin (not recorded which).

This rearrangement joins TRBV4-3 to TRBJ2-5; TCRdb indicates TRBD2, and absent DNA this call remains unverified. CDR3 length: 17 residues. From germline, CDR1 is LGHNA and CDR2 YSLEER. CDR3 protein: CASSLGTSGVSGETQYF.

The chain uses TRBV6-1 and TRBJ2-5; as DNA is missing, the TRBD2 call by TCRdb cannot be tested. Germline assignment: CDR1 MNHNS and CDR2 SASEGT. There are 16 residues in the CDR3. The CDR3 spells CASMGTSGGFQETQYF.

The V gene is TRBV5-1, the J gene TRBJ2-3; TCRdb's D call, TRBD1, is unchecked because there is no DNA. The CDR3 loop spans 16 amino acids. Germline-derived CDR1 and CDR2 are SGHRS and YFSETQ. CDR3: CASSATGDWGTDTQYF.

The rearrangement links TRBV19 to TRBJ2-3; TCRdb calls TRBD2, which cannot be checked without DNA. Germline V CDR1 and CDR2: LNHDA, SQIVND (reference sequence). CDR3 length equals 16 residues. The CDR3 loop reads CASSGRLAGGPDTQYF.

J is TRBJ2-5 and V is TRBV5-1. The CDR3 consists of 15 residues. Germline V gene lookup returns CDR1 SGHRS and CDR2 YFSETQ. The chain's CDR3 is CASSLWTLGRETQYF.

The chain links TRBV3-1 to TRBJ1-2; the TRBD1 assignment by TCRdb is unverifiable without DNA. The length of the CDR3 is 17 residues. From germline, CDR1 is LGHDT and CDR2 YNNKEL (reference sequence). This CDR3 is CASSQDGDRGLIYGYTF.

The V and J genes are TRBV28 and TRBJ2-2; absent DNA, TCRdb's TRBD1 call cannot be checked. Germline-derived CDR1 and CDR2 are MDHEN and SYDVKM. CDR3 size: 15 residues. CDR3 protein: CASSLWGGNTGELFF.

The J gene is TRBJ2-7, the V gene TRBV20-1; TCRdb calls TRBD2, which cannot be checked without DNA. The CDR3 runs to 11 residues. Germline loops: CDR1 DFQATT, CDR2 SNEGSKA (reference sequence). This CDR3 reads CSGAGGHEQYF.

J is TRBJ1-5 and V is TRBV7-3; TCRdb picks TRBD1, but there is no DNA to check that call. This CDR3 has 19 amino acids. Looked up from germline, CDR1 is SGHTA and CDR2 is FQGTGA. This CDR3 reads CASSLTDIYRGLGNQPQHF.

V and J are TRBV5-1 and TRBJ2-7; TCRdb's assignment of TRBD1 cannot be checked, as there is no DNA. This CDR3 is built from 16 residues. The germline V gene encodes CDR1 SGHRS and CDR2 YFSETQ. The CDR3 reads CASSRIAGTGSYEQYF.

The V call is TRBV5-1, the J call TRBJ2-3; the D call from TCRdb, TRBD1, cannot be confirmed without DNA. CDR1 is SGHRS, CDR2 YFSETQ, per germline. The CDR3 is made up of 17 amino acids. The CDR3 reads CASSLDTGGAPTDTQYF.

The genes are TRBV15 and TRBJ1-1. CDR1 and CDR2 from the germline V gene are LNHNV and YYDKDF (reference sequence). The CDR3 spans 13 residues. CDR3 loop: CATSRDPATEAFF.

This sequence joins TRBV7-8 and TRBJ1-6; TCRdb calls TRBD1, which cannot be checked without DNA. From germline, CDR1 is SGHVS and CDR2 FQNEAQ. CDR3 length: 15 residues. This chain's CDR3 is CASSLGTADNSPLHF. Combining the CDR3 with reference TRBV7-8 and TRBJ1-6 gives the whole variable domain GAGVSQSPRYKVAKRGQDVALRCDPISGHVSLFWYQQALGQGPEFLTYFQNEAQLDKSGLPSDRFFAERPEGSVSTLKIQRTQQEDSAVYLCASSLGTADNSPLHFGNGTRLTVT.

The chain links TRBV6-2 or TRBV6-3 to TRBJ2-1; TCRdb outputs TRBD2, but without DNA this stays unchecked. Germline V gene lookup returns CDR1 MNHEY and CDR2 SVGEGT. The CDR3 covers 16 residues. CDR3 sequence reads: CASSSRTSGGYNEQFF.

This chain joins TRBV4-1 and TRBJ2-7. The germline V gene has CDR1 MGHRA and CDR2 YSYEKL. The CDR3 consists of 16 residues. This chain's CDR3 is CASSQEVSGASYEQYF.

CDR3 amino acids: CATYGKGGQNKNEQFF. The chain has TRBV24-1 and TRBJ2-1; the TCRdb D gene call, TRBD1, has no DNA to confirm it. CDR1 and CDR2 (germline): KGHDR, SFDVKD. CDR3 size: 16 residues.

The chain has TRBV12-5 and TRBJ2-5; lacking DNA, the TRBD2 call made by TCRdb goes unchecked. The CDR3 length is 17 residues. CDR1 and CDR2 (germline): LGHNT, FRNRAP. CDR3 residues: CASGSGSGGTYQETQYF.

The CDR3 spells CASSSPKGGELFF. This sequence joins TRBV7-2 and TRBJ2-2. The germline gives CDR1 SGHTA, CDR2 FQGNSA. The CDR3 consists of 13 residues.

The rearrangement links TRBV20-1 to TRBJ2-1; as DNA is missing, the TRBD2 call by TCRdb cannot be tested. Germline V gene data show CDR1 as DFQATT and CDR2 as SNEGSKA (reference sequence). The CDR3 has 20 amino acids. This CDR3 reads CSARVEWGLAGKGSYNEQFF.

The chain employs TRBV7-6 and TRBJ2-2. From germline, CDR1 is SGHVS and CDR2 FNYEAQ. The CDR3 runs to 16 residues. This chain's CDR3 is CASSLPRRTNTGELFF.

The CDR3 protein is CASSLAGSAGGTDTQYF. The genes are TRBV5-1 and TRBJ2-3; TCRdb lists TRBD2, though no DNA is available to test this call. Per the germline V gene, CDR1 is SGHRS and CDR2 is YFSETQ. This CDR3 spans 17 amino acids.